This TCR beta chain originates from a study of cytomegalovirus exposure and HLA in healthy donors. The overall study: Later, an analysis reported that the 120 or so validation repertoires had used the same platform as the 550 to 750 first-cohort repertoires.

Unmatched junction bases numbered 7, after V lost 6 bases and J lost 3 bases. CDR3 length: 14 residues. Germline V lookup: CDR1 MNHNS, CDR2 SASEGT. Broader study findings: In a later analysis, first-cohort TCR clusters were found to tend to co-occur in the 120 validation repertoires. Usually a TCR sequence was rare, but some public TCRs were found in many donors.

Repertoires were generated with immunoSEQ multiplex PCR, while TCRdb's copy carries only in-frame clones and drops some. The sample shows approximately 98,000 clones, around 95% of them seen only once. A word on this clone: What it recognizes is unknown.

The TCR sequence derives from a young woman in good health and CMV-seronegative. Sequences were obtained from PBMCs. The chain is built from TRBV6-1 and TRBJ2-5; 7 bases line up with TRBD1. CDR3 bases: TGTGCCAGCAGGGCCTACACAGGGGAAGAGACCCAGTACTTC. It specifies CASRAYTGEETQYF.